A single sample is the source of the 16 T cell receptor beta chains below, sequenced in a study of blood T cell repertoires in COVID-19. Measured with immunoSEQ multiplex PCR; TCRdb has only the in-frame clones, and not every one. The profile covers 290,000 or so clones, with roughly 89% appearing a single time and 3.5% to 4.5% taken by the ten largest. Sequencing used PBMCs or T cells enriched from blood (not recorded which). These receptors were taken from a woman younger than 35 with acute COVID-19.

V and J are TRBV7-6 and TRBJ2-2, with a possible D match to TRBD2 (6 bases). V was trimmed by 1 base and J by 7 bases, leaving 13 bases between them. The CDR3 spans 15 residues. Germline loops: CDR1 SGHVS, CDR2 FNYEAQ. CDR3 nucleotide sequence: TGTGCCAGCAGCTTAGAGGCTAGCGAGGGCGGGGAGCTGTTTTTT. This gives the protein CASSLEASEGGELFF.

V usage is TRBV10-3 and J usage is TRBJ2-1, with D tentatively TRBD2 (5 bases). V lost 3 bases, J lost 7 bases, and 7 bases lay in between. The CDR3 is 12 amino acids. CDR1 ENHRY and CDR2 SYGVKD come from the germline V gene. Written as DNA, the CDR3 is TGTGCCATCAGTGAAAGGGAGAATGAGCAGTTCTTC. It translates to CAISERENEQFF.

The V and J genes are TRBV9 and TRBJ1-2, with TRBD1 identical over 7 bases. Germline V gene lookup returns CDR1 SGDLS and CDR2 YYNGEE. V shed 0 bases and J 4 bases; nucleotides not matched to a gene: 6. The CDR3 consists of 15 residues. As DNA, the CDR3 is TGTGCCAGCAGCGTAGGAGAGGGGGCAGGCTATGGCTACACCTTC. This codes for CASSVGEGAGYGYTF.

This clone was seen a handful of times. The J gene is TRBJ1-4, the V gene TRBV6-5; D is uncertain. CDR1 and CDR2 from the germline V gene are MNHEY and SVGAGI. The CDR3 contains 16 residues. Deletions cut 0 bases from V and 4 bases from J, with 12 bases between. CDR3 amino acids: CASSYSPAARNEKLFF. The CDR3, as DNA: TGTGCCAGCAGTTACTCCCCGGCGGCACGTAATGAAAAACTGTTTTTT.

The rearrangement links TRBV5-1 to TRBJ1-1; TRBD1 agrees at 8 bases. The germline gives CDR1 SGHRS, CDR2 YFSETQ. This CDR3 has 15 amino acids. The junction had 9 bases not matched to a gene; V was cut back by 4 bases and J by 4 bases. The DNA for the CDR3 is TGCGCCAGCAGCCCGCAGGGGGCGAGGGGCACTGAAGCTTTCTTT. It is translated as CASSPQGARGTEAFF. The variable domain in full, with the rest retrieved from reference TRBV5-1 and TRBJ1-1, is KAGVTQTPRYLIKTRGQQVTLSCSPISGHRSVSWYQQTPGQGLQFLFEYFSETQRNKGNFPGRFSGRQFSNSRSEMNVSTLELGDSALYLCASSPQGARGTEAFFGQGTRLTVV.

V and J are TRBV5-1 and TRBJ1-1; no definite D call. There are 12 residues in the CDR3. V was trimmed by 3 bases and J by 7 bases, leaving 10 bases between them. The germline CDR1 and CDR2 sequences are SGHRS and YFSETQ. The CDR3 is CASSSREDEAFF. Written as DNA, the CDR3 is TGCGCCAGCAGCTCCAGAGAGGATGAAGCTTTCTTT.

The chain combines TRBV5-6 with TRBJ2-2; 8 bases agree with TRBD2. The CDR3 is made up of 16 amino acids. J lost 6 bases, V lost 4 bases, and 11 bases had no gene match. Germline CDR1 is SGHDT and CDR2 is YYEEEE. DNA for the CDR3: TGTGCCAGCAGCAAGGGACTAGGTATAGTAGCCGGGGAGCTGTTTTTT. Its protein is CASSKGLGIVAGELFF.

The chain uses TRBV7-2 and TRBJ2-7; no firm D call. V was trimmed by 7 bases and J by 4 bases, leaving 17 bases between them. The CDR3 sequence is 14 residues long. Per the germline V gene, CDR1 is SGHTA and CDR2 is FQGNSA. CDR3 sequence reads: CASTLGAAFYEQYF. CDR3 bases: TGTGCCAGCACCCTCGGCGCGGCATTTTACGAGCAGTACTTC.

The chain carries TRBV12-3 or TRBV12-4 and TRBJ2-3, with 7 bases lining up with TRBD1. With 7 bases clipped from V and 6 bases from J, the junction kept 7 bases outside the gene matches. The CDR3 consists of 13 residues. The CDR3: CASTEGAGDTQYF. CDR3 sequence (DNA): TGTGCCAGCACCGAGGGGGCAGGGGATACGCAGTATTTT.

This clone was detected only once. The V gene is TRBV21-1, the J gene TRBJ2-5; the table's D call, TRBD2, was not checked against the DNA. TRBV21-1 is annotated as a pseudogene. The CDR3 totals 14 residues. CDR3: CASSNRRSQETQYF. CDR3 bases: TGTGCCAGCAGCAACCGGAGGAGCCAAGAGACCCAGTACTTC.

This clone was found a few times. This chain uses TRBV30 with TRBJ2-3; TRBD2 might be the D (5 bases). CDR3 length: 14 amino acids. Trimming took off 3 bases at V and 3 bases at J, with 13 bases between the two ends. The germline CDR1 and CDR2 sequences are GTSNPN and SVGIG (reference sequence). This CDR3 reads CAWSAGKTTDTQYF. The CDR3 coding sequence is TGTGCCTGGAGCGCCGGGAAGACTACAGATACGCAGTATTTT.

The chain carries TRBV14 and TRBJ2-7; TRBD2 matches 10 bases. The CDR3 sequence is 15 residues long. Losses at the gene ends were 3 bases for V and 7 bases for J; bases not matched to a gene: 9. The V gene's germline CDR1 is SGHDN and CDR2 FVKESK. CDR3 sequence (DNA): TGTGCCAGCAGCCAGTGGACTAGCGGCCTCGGAGAGCAGTACTTC. It encodes CASSQWTSGLGEQYF.

The chain uses TRBV19 and TRBJ1-1, with a tentative D call TRBD1 (5 bases). Germline CDR1 and CDR2: LNHDA and SQIVND (reference sequence). V dropped 8 bases and J dropped 1 base, with 5 bases sitting between them. The CDR3 runs to 11 residues. CDR3 amino acids: CASQGNTEAFF. For the CDR3, the DNA is TGTGCCAGTCAGGGGAACACTGAAGCTTTCTTT.

This chain connects TRBV19 to TRBJ1-4; 7 bases line up with TRBD1. Germline loops: CDR1 LNHDA, CDR2 SQIVND (reference sequence). V lost 5 bases to trimming and J lost 2 bases; unmatched junction nucleotides: 17. The CDR3 spans 19 residues. DNA for the CDR3: TGTGCCAGTAGTTTCGATCCGGGACAGCTTTTAGGCACTAATGAAAAACTGTTTTTT. As protein: CASSFDPGQLLGTNEKLFF.

This sequence joins TRBV4-2 and TRBJ2-2; D gene unclear. Per the germline V gene, CDR1 is LGHNA and CDR2 is YNFKEQ. V dropped 3 bases and J dropped 7 bases, with 9 bases sitting between them. The CDR3 has 13 amino acids. CDR3 region: CASSQSTLGELFF. In DNA form, the CDR3 reads TGTGCCAGCAGCCAGTCCACTCTCGGGGAGCTGTTTTTT.

The rearrangement links TRBV6-5 to TRBJ2-7; 10 nucleotides align to TRBD1. Germline CDR1 MNHEY, CDR2 SVGAGI. After removal of 7 bases from V and 5 bases from J, the junction contained 5 bases not matched to a gene. The CDR3 covers 13 residues. In DNA, the CDR3 is TGTGCCAGCACCAAAGGGACAGGGGACGAGCAGTACTTC. Residues: CASTKGTGDEQYF.